The 27 T cell receptor beta chains below all came from one sample that was sequenced in a study of CD8 T cells in ankylosing spondylitis listed by TCRdb under 2017. Library construction relied on 5' RACE. The run used an Illumina HiSeq 2500. TCRdb reran the public reads through fastp at Q25 and MiXCR, keeping productive beta chains. Records with the same CDR3 protein are collapsed into one entry carrying the most frequent genes and DNA. The sample data list 80,000 to 90,000 distinct CDR3 sequences, and about 27% of these were observed just once. 45% to 65% of the sample goes to the ten largest clones. Material: blood, either unsorted or a sorted T cell fraction (not recorded which). The receptors shown here come from a male donor with ankylosing spondylitis or in good health (not recorded which).

This clonotype was seen only a few times. The rearrangement joins TRBV11-2 to TRBJ1-3, with a possible D match to TRBD1 (5 bases). Germline V gene sequence: CDR1 SGHAT, CDR2 FQNNGV. V shed 3 bases and J shed 4 bases, with 16 bases lying between them. The length of the CDR3 is 16 residues. CDR3 protein: CASSFLRGEGGNTIYF. CDR3 DNA sequence: TGTGCCAGCAGCTTCCTGCGGGGGGAGGGCGGAAACACCATATATTTT.

This chain joins TRBV12-3 or TRBV12-4 and TRBJ2-1, with TRBD2 as a possible D gene (6 bases). The CDR3 extends over 21 amino acids. Deletions cut 4 bases from V and 2 bases from J, with 30 bases between. This CDR3 reads CASSSDLQPGATYWAYNEQFF. CDR3 nucleotides: TGTGCCAGCAGTTCCGACCTACAACCGGGAGCGACCTATTGGGCCTACAATGAGCAGTTCTTC.

There are a few counts of this clonotype. The chain carries TRBV12-3 or TRBV12-4 and TRBJ2-7; possible D gene TRBD2, 6 bases. V lost 6 bases, J lost 1 base, and 13 bases lay in between. The CDR3 has 14 residues. CDR3 residues: CASRLRLESYEQYF. CDR3 nucleotide sequence: TGTGCCAGCAGACTAAGACTAGAATCCTACGAGCAGTACTTC.

DNA for the CDR3: TGTGCCAGCAGCCAGCCATACAATGAGCAGTTCTTC. Encoded protein: CASSQPYNEQFF. This chain uses TRBV7-9 with TRBJ2-1; D ambiguous. V lost 5 bases to trimming and J lost 4 bases, with 6 bases between them. Germline V gene lookup returns CDR1 SEHNR and CDR2 FQNEAQ (reference sequence). This CDR3 contains 12 residues.

The chain is built from TRBV7-2 and TRBJ2-7; the match to TRBD2 covers 11 bases. CDR3 length equals 15 residues. Germline V gives CDR1 SGHTA, CDR2 FQGNSA. The J segment lost 0 bases and the V segment lost 4 bases, leaving 2 bases of the junction unmatched. The CDR3 loop is CASSSGLAGSYEQYF. The CDR3 DNA is TGTGCCAGCAGCTCCGGACTAGCGGGCTCCTACGAGCAGTACTTC.

This clonotype turned up a few times. This chain connects TRBV11-2 to TRBJ2-7, with D possibly being TRBD1 (6 bases). The CDR3 extends over 13 amino acids. Deletions cut 6 bases from V and 2 bases from J, with 11 bases between. Germline V lookup: CDR1 SGHAT, CDR2 FQNNGV. The CDR3 coding sequence is TGTGCCAGCAGGGTAGACAGGACCTACGAGCAGTACGTC. The encoded protein is CASRVDRTYEQYV.

This clonotype has more than one count but fewer than ten. V usage is TRBV5-6 and J usage is TRBJ1-2; unclear D gene. Trimming took 4 bases from V and 7 from J, leaving 11 bases between them. There are 12 residues in the CDR3. The germline V gene has CDR1 SGHDT and CDR2 YYEEEE. CDR3 coding DNA: TGTGCCAGCAGCCAAATCCGGGGTGGCTACACCTTC. This codes for CASSQIRGGYTF. Full variable domain (outside the CDR3, taken from reference TRBV5-6 and TRBJ1-2): DAGVTQSPTHLIKTRGQQVTLRCSPKSGHDTVSWYQQALGQGPQFIFQYYEEEERQRGNFPDRFSGHQFPNYSSELNVNALLLGDSALYLCASSQIRGGYTFGSGTRLTVV.

This clonotype was counted a single time. Germline is not matched at one junction end, which may reflect a read error. The gene calls are TRBV20-1 and TRBJ1-3; D ambiguous. From germline, CDR1 is DFQATT and CDR2 SNEGSKA (reference sequence). The CDR3 is 14 residues long. The CDR3 DNA follows: TGCAGTGCTAGTTGGGCCCTCTCTGGAAGCACCATATATTTT. Translated, it gives CSASWALSGSTIYF.

V and J are TRBV20-1 and TRBJ1-1; TRBD1 is a possible D gene (6 bases). Trimming pared 4 bases from V and 4 bases from J, leaving 19 bases between. This CDR3 has 15 amino acids. Germline CDR1 is DFQATT and CDR2 is SNEGSKA (reference sequence). The CDR3 bases are TGCAGTGCTAAGGGTAGCGGGGGCTTCGGCACTGAAGCTTTCTTT. Its translation: CSAKGSGGFGTEAFF.

This clonotype was observed a handful of times. This chain connects TRBV29-1 to TRBJ2-2, with 7 bases identical to TRBD1. V lost 5 bases and J lost 0; bases outside the gene matches: 15. The CDR3 is made up of 18 amino acids. Germline CDR1 SQVTM, CDR2 ANQGSEA. CDR3 sequence: CSVNYRGSDKPNTGELFF. The CDR3 coding sequence is TGCAGCGTTAACTACAGGGGATCGGACAAGCCGAACACCGGGGAGCTGTTTTTT.

There are a few counts of this clonotype. CDR3 sequence reads: CASSFSWGGDETQYF. CDR3 in DNA: TGTGCCAGCAGCTTCTCGTGGGGCGGGGACGAGACCCAGTACTTC. The V and J genes are TRBV7-2 and TRBJ2-5; tentative D call: TRBD2 (6 bases). This CDR3 spans 15 amino acids. V was clipped by 3 bases and J by 5 bases, with 16 bases between them. Germline V gene data show CDR1 as SGHTA and CDR2 as FQGNSA.

This clonotype was observed a few times. V is TRBV20-1 and J is TRBJ2-2; D gene uncertain. In germline, CDR1 is DFQATT, CDR2 SNEGSKA (reference sequence). V dropped 3 bases and J dropped 3 bases, with 11 bases sitting between them. The CDR3 consists of 14 residues. The CDR3 region has the DNA TGCAGTGCTAGGCTCCAGCGAGACACCGGGGAGCTGTTTTTT. Its protein product is CSARLQRDTGELFF.

This clonotype came up a few times. The rearrangement joins TRBV10-3 to TRBJ1-6; D not certain. The germline V gene has CDR1 ENHRY and CDR2 SYGVKD. V gave up 4 bases and J gave up 7 bases, with 5 bases separating them. This CDR3 has 12 residues. CDR3 sequence: CAISVENSPLHF. Here the CDR3 DNA reads TGTGCCATCAGTGTGGAGAATTCACCCCTCCACTTT.

This clonotype turned up a few times. This rearrangement joins TRBV29-1 to TRBJ2-1; 7 nucleotides agree with TRBD2. Trimming at V came to 6 bases and at J to 9 bases, leaving 8 bases not matched to a gene. Germline CDR1 reads SQVTM; CDR2 reads ANQGSEA. This CDR3 comprises 12 residues. CDR3 sequence (DNA): TGCAGCGTCCGTCTGGGGGGGACTGAGCAGTTCTTC. Translation: CSVRLGGTEQFF.

This clonotype was seen more than once but under ten times. The chain has TRBV3-1 and TRBJ2-5; D is ambiguous. V lost 2 bases and J 1 base, leaving 2 bases between the germline ends. CDR1 is LGHDT, CDR2 YNNKEL, per germline (reference sequence). The CDR3 spans 12 residues. The CDR3 region is CASSQTQETQYF. The CDR3 DNA reads as TGTGCCAGCAGCCAAACCCAAGAGACCCAGTACTTC.

This clonotype was recorded at least ten times. This sequence joins TRBV20-1 and TRBJ1-2; maybe TRBD1 (6 bases). Germline CDR1 reads DFQATT; CDR2 reads SNEGSKA (reference sequence). The CDR3 totals 17 residues. V was clipped by 4 bases and J by 4 bases, with 25 bases between them. For the CDR3, the DNA is TGCAGTGCTAATGCCCCCCCGGACAGCGCCGAAGCCTATGGCTACACCTTC. Protein product: CSANAPPDSAEAYGYTF.

J is TRBJ2-1 and V is TRBV11-2; 11 nucleotides agree with TRBD2. The CDR3 extends over 16 amino acids. Germline assignment: CDR1 SGHAT and CDR2 FQNNGV. Trimming removed 4 bases from V and 7 bases from J; junction bases left unmatched: 9. The CDR3 reads CASSSPSGGHVNEQFF. CDR3 DNA: TGTGCCAGCAGCTCCCCTAGCGGGGGGCATGTTAATGAGCAGTTCTTC.

Only a few counts were recorded for this clonotype. This chain connects TRBV20-1 to TRBJ1-1; D might be TRBD1 (5 bases). Between the trimmed V and J ends, which lost 8 bases and 6 bases, there was a span of 10 bases. Germline V gives CDR1 DFQATT, CDR2 SNEGSKA (reference sequence). This CDR3 contains 10 residues. CDR3 bases: TGCAGTTCGGGACTCGCTGAAGCTTTCTTT. It translates to CSSGLAEAFF.

This clonotype was counted only a few times. The V and J genes are TRBV20-1 and TRBJ2-5, with TRBD2 matching 11 bases. Looked up from germline, CDR1 is DFQATT and CDR2 is SNEGSKA (reference sequence). The CDR3 covers 17 residues. V trimming: 6 bases; J trimming: 5 bases; junction bases outside the gene matches: 17. The chain's CDR3 is CSAEARRGSGGVETQYF. The CDR3 region has the DNA TGCAGTGCAGAAGCCCGGCGTGGTAGCGGGGGGGTTGAGACCCAGTACTTC.

Many counts were recorded for this clonotype. V usage is TRBV6-1 and J usage is TRBJ2-3; D remains ambiguous. CDR3 length: 13 residues. Germline lookup yields CDR1 MNHNS and CDR2 SASEGT. V shed 6 bases and J shed 2 bases, with 9 bases lying between them. The DNA for the CDR3 is TGTGCCAGCAGCACTACGGTCACAGATACGCAGTATTTT. Its translation is CASSTTVTDTQYF.

This clonotype was picked up a small number of times. The genes are TRBV12-3 or TRBV12-4 and TRBJ2-1, with D uncertain. The CDR3 has 13 residues. Deletions cut 10 bases from V and 0 bases from J, with 10 bases between. DNA for the CDR3: TGTGCCACCTCGCCCAGCTCCTACAATGAGCAGTTCTTC. It encodes CATSPSSYNEQFF.

The V gene is TRBV12-3 or TRBV12-4, the J gene TRBJ2-1; the D gene is possibly TRBD2 (5 bases). CDR3 length: 10 residues. V gave up 11 bases and J gave up 8 bases, with 10 bases separating them. CDR3 sequence: CARSRDEQFF. The CDR3 DNA reads as TGTGCCCGATCGAGGGATGAGCAGTTCTTC.

V gene TRBV2 combines with J gene TRBJ2-2; D ambiguous. The germline V and J ends were trimmed by 5 bases and 7 bases, with 5 bases remaining between them. Germline CDR1 reads SNHLY; CDR2 reads FYNNEI. CDR3 length equals 11 residues. The CDR3 DNA is TGTGCCAGCAGTTCGGACGGGGAGCTGTTTTTT. Its translation is CASSSDGELFF.

The V and J genes are TRBV19 and TRBJ1-1; D is ambiguous. V was trimmed by 6 bases and J by 1 base, leaving 6 bases between them. CDR1 and CDR2 from the germline V gene are LNHDA and SQIVND (reference sequence). This CDR3 is 12 amino acids long. This CDR3 reads CASRGKNTEAFF. The CDR3 DNA reads as TGTGCCAGTAGGGGGAAGAACACTGAAGCTTTCTTT.

The chain employs TRBV12-3 or TRBV12-4 and TRBJ2-2; unclear D gene. The CDR3 has 13 amino acids. V lost 2 bases, J lost 3 bases, and 4 bases lay in between. CDR3 region: CASSLLHTGELFF. CDR3 DNA: TGTGCCAGCAGTTTACTCCACACCGGGGAGCTGTTTTTT.

This clonotype was recorded a few times. The chain combines TRBV10-3 with TRBJ2-3, with D perhaps assigned TRBD1 or TRBD2 (5 bases each). Germline-derived CDR1 and CDR2 are ENHRY and SYGVKD. The CDR3 is 12 residues long. Trimming took 8 bases from V and 1 from J, leaving 7 bases between them. CDR3 nucleotide sequence: TGTGCCATCGGGGGAGGCACAGATACGCAGTATTTT. Translation: CAIGGGTDTQYF.

This sequence joins TRBV3-1 and TRBJ2-7, with 8 bases fitting TRBD2. The ends lost 4 bases at V and 12 bases at J; junction bases unmatched: 11. Germline V gene sequence: CDR1 LGHDT, CDR2 YNNKEL (reference sequence). The CDR3 covers 13 residues. CDR3 sequence reads: CASSLTGAGDLYF. The CDR3 DNA reads TGTGCCAGCAGCCTAACGGGAGCGGGGGACCTGTACTTC.